This T cell receptor (beta chain) was captured by sequencing in a study of response to subunit inactivated influenza vaccine (dated by TCRdb to about 2018). About the study as a whole: To follow how T cells responded to a trivalent subunit inactivated influenza vaccine, the researchers relied on deep quantitative profiling of the T cell receptor repertoire. Broader findings and caveats from the paper: It was suggested by the authors that each seasonal influenza vaccination may recruit only a limited number of new T cells.

Libraries came from RT-PCR. Instrument used: Illumina HiSeq 2500. The public reads were quality trimmed at Q25 with fastp and then assembled into clones with MiXCR by TCRdb, keeping productive beta chains. Under each unique CDR3 protein, matching rows form one entry showing the most common genes and DNA. In this sample the table shows approximately 530,000 distinct CDR3 sequences, about an eighth of which occur a single time. The ten largest clones capture about an eighth of the sample. The time point label on this specimen signifies: approximately 40 days after influenza vaccine administration. There are a few counts of this clonotype. The antigen this receptor binds is unknown. The sample holds no much larger clone one base away, and base qualities are not on file. Material: PBMCs from blood, obtained around seven weeks after vaccination. The clonotype originates from a man aged 45-65 years who received an inactivated influenza vaccine. Donor details come from another sample of the same person, matched by shared clones.

The nucleotide sequence reads TGTGCCAGCAGCTTGGACAGTAAAAGGGGTGTTGTAGCGCTTAGGGGCTATGGCTACACCTTC. It translates to CASSLDSKRGVVALRGYGYTF. The V gene is TRBV5-4 and the J gene is TRBJ1-2, with a tentative D gene TRBD1 over 5 matching bases. CDR1 and CDR2 were assigned from the germline V gene (reference sequence) as SGHNT and YYREEE. The CDR3 covers 21 residues, taking in both the cysteine and the phenylalanine. Just CDR3 DNA is preserved here, 63 bases in frame from base 1. Trimming costs V 0 bases and J 4 bases, and their ends lie 31 bases apart. With all but the CDR3 taken from the reference TRBV5-4 and TRBJ1-2 genes, the full variable domain is: ETGVTQSPTHLIKTRGQQVTLRCSSQSGHNTVSWYQQALGQGPQFIFQYYREEENGRGNFPPRFSGLQFPNYSSELNVNALELDDSALYLCASSLDSKRGVVALRGYGYTFGSGTRLTVV.